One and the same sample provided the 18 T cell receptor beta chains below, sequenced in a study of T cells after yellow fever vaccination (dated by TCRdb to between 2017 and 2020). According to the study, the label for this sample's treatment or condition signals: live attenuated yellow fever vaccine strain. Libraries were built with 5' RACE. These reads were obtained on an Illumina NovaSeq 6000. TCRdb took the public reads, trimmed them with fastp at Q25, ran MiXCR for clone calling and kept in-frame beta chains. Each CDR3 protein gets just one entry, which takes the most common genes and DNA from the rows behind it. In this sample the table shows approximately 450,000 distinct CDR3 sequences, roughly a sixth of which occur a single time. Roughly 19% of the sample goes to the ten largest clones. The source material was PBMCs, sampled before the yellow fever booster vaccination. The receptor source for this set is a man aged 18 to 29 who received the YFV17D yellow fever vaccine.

The CDR3 protein is CASSLRGPASNQPQHF. The DNA for the CDR3 is TGCGCCAGCAGCCTCCGGGGGCCAGCTAGCAATCAGCCCCAGCATTTT. The V and J genes are TRBV4-1 and TRBJ1-5; weak D call: TRBD1 (6 bases). V shed 4 bases and J shed 0 bases, with 13 bases lying between them. Germline V lookup: CDR1 MGHRA, CDR2 YSYEKL. This CDR3 comprises 16 residues.

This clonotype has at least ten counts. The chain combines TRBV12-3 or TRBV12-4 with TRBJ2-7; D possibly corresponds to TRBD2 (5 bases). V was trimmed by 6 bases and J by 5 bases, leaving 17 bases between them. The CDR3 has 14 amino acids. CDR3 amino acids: CASSLTFRGDEQYF. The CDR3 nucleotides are TGTGCCAGCAGCCTCACTTTCCGGGGTGACGAGCAGTACTTC.

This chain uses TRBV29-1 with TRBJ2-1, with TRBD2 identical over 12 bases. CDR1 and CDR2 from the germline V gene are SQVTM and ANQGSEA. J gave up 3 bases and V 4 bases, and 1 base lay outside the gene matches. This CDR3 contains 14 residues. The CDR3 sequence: CSVAGLAGYNEQFF. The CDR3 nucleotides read TGCAGCGTTGCGGGACTAGCGGGCTACAATGAGCAGTTCTTC.

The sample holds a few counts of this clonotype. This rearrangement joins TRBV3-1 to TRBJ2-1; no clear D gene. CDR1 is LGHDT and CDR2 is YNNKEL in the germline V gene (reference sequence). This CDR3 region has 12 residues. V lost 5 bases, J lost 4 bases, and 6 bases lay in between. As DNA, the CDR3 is TGTGCCAGCAGCGGTGATTACAATGAGCAGTTCTTC. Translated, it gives CASSGDYNEQFF.

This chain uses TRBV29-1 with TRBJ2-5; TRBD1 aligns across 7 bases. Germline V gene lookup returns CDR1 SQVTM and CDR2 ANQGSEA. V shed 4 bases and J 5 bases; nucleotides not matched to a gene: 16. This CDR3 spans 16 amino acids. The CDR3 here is CSVVEPSLVQGETQYF. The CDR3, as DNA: TGCAGCGTTGTGGAGCCCAGCCTCGTACAGGGGGAGACCCAGTACTTC.

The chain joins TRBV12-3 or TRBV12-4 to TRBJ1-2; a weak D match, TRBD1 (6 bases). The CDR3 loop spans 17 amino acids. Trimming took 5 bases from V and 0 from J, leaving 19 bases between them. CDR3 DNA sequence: TGTGCCAGCAGTCTATTTGGCTACAGGGTATCTAACTATGGCTACACCTTC. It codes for CASSLFGYRVSNYGYTF.

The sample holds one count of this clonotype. CDR3 protein: CSARETGNHNSPLHF. Here the CDR3 DNA reads TGCAGTGCTAGAGAGACAGGGAATCATAATTCACCCCTCCACTTT. The chain joins TRBV20-1 to TRBJ1-6; TRBD1 matches 7 bases. The CDR3 is 15 residues long. CDR1 is DFQATT, CDR2 SNEGSKA, per germline (reference sequence). J was trimmed by 5 bases and V by 0 bases; bases with no gene match: 4.

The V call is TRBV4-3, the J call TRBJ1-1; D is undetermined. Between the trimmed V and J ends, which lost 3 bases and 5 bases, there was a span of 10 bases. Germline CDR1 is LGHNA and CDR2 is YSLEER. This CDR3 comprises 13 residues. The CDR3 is CASSQDRPTEAFF. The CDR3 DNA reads TGCGCCAGCAGCCAGGATAGACCGACTGAAGCTTTCTTT.

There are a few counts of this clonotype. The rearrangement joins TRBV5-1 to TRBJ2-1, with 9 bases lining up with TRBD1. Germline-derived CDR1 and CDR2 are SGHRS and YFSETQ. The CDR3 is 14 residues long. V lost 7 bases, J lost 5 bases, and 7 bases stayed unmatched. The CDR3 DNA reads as TGCGCCAGCCTTGAAGGGACAGGGAACAATGAGCAGTTCTTC. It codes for CASLEGTGNNEQFF.

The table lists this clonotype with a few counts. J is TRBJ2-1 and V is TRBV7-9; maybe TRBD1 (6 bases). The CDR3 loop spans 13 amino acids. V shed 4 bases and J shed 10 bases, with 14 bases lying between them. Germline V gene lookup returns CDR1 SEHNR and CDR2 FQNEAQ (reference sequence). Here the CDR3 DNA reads TGTGCCAGCAGCTCCTTGGACAGCCTGGAGCAGTTCTTC. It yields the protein CASSSLDSLEQFF. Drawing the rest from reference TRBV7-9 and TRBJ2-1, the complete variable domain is DTGVSQNPRHKITKRGQNVTFRCDPISEHNRLYWYRQTLGQGPEFLTYFQNEAQLEKSRLLSDRFSAERPKGSFSTLEIQRTEQGDSAMYLCASSSLDSLEQFFGPGTRLTVL.

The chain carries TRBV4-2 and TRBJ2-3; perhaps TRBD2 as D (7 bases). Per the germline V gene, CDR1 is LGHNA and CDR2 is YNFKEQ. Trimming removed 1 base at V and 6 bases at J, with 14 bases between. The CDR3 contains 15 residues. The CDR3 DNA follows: TGTGCCAGCAGCCAAGCGGGGGGCCCCCCTGATACGCAGTATTTT. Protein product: CASSQAGGPPDTQYF.

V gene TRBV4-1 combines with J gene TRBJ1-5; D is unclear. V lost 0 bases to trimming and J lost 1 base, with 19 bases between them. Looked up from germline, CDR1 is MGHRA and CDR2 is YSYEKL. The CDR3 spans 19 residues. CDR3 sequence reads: CASSQELRTLRRSNQPQHF. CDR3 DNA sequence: TGCGCCAGCAGCCAAGAGTTGAGGACCCTAAGGCGAAGCAATCAGCCCCAGCATTTT.

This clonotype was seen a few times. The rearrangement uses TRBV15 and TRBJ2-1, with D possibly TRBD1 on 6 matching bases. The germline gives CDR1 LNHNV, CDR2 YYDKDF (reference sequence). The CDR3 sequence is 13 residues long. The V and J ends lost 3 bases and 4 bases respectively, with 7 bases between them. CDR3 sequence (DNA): TGTGCCACCAGCAGCAGGGGTTACAATGAGCAGTTCTTC. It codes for CATSSRGYNEQFF.

The CDR3 DNA sequence: TGTGCCAGCTCACCACCCCCGGGGTACAATGAGCAGTTCTTC. Encoded protein: CASSPPPGYNEQFF. The chain employs TRBV18 and TRBJ2-1; TRBD2 might be the D (5 bases). Trimming took off 0 bases at V and 4 bases at J, with 7 bases between the two ends. In germline, CDR1 is KGHSH, CDR2 LQKENI. The CDR3 is 14 residues long.

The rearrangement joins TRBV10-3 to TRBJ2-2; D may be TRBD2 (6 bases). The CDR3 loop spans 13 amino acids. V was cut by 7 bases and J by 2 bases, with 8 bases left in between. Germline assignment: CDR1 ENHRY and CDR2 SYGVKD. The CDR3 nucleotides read TGTGCCATCACCGGGGGTAACACCGGGGAGCTGTTTTTT. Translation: CAITGGNTGELFF.

CDR3 region: CASSRRQDIYEQYF. CDR3 in DNA: TGTGCCAGCAGCCGCCGGCAGGACATCTACGAGCAGTACTTC. The V gene is TRBV7-9, the J gene TRBJ2-7; tentative D call: TRBD1 (5 bases). CDR1 and CDR2 from the germline V gene are SEHNR and FQNEAQ (reference sequence). The V gene lost 5 bases and the J gene lost 3 bases, with 14 bases spanning the gap. The CDR3 sequence is 14 residues long.

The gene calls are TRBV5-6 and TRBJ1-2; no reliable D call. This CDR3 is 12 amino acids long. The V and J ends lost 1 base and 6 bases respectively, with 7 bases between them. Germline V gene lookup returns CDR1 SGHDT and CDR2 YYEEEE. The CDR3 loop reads CASSLWRNGYTF. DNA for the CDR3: TGTGCCAGCAGCTTGTGGCGAAATGGCTACACCTTC.

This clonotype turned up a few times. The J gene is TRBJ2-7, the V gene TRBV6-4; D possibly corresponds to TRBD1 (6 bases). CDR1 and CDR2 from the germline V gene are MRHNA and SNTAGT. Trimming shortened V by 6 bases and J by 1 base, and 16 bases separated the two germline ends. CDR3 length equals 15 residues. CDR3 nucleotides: TGTGCCAGCAGCCACCCGGACAGCTTTTCCTACGAGCAGTACTTC. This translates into CASSHPDSFSYEQYF.